These T cell receptor beta chains were read from a single sample in a study of shared clonotypes between healthy human individuals. Produced via immunoSEQ multiplex PCR; TCRdb's table is partial and in-frame only. The table includes about 490,000 clones, 78% detected once. Material: PBMCs. The source is a woman aged 40 to 50 in good health. Some clones in this sample may be carry-over from other donors' samples. The CDR3 runs from the conserved cysteine through the conserved F or W. The D gene is left open where the match is weak. Not every row has a clone size; where given, it reads once, few, many or a size class.

>-|-|TRBJ1-1|TRBV28
TGTGCCAGCAGCTTGCAGAACACTGAAGCTTTCTTT
CASSLQNTEAFF
>-|-|TRBJ2-7|TRBV5-1
TGCGCCAGCAGCCACGGCGGGACAGAAACCTACGAGCAGTACTTC
CASSHGGTETYEQYF
>-|-|TRBJ2-7|TRBV18
TGTGCCAGCTCACCTACTAGGACAGCCCCTTCCTACGAGCAGTACTTC
CASSPTRTAPSYEQYF
>-|-|TRBJ2-1|TRBV27
TGTGCCAGCAGGATAGGGTTTTTGGACGAGTACAATGAGCAGTTCTTC
CASRIGFLDEYNEQFF
>-|-|TRBJ2-1|TRBV11-3
TGTGCCAGCAGTAAGGGCCGAAACTCCTACAATGAGCAGTTCTTC
CASSKGRNSYNEQFF
>TRBD1|-|TRBJ1-2|TRBV28
TGTGCCAGCAGTTCCTCGGGACAGGAATTAGTCTATGGCTACACCTTC
CASSSSGQELVYGYTF
>-|many|TRBJ2-7|TRBV4-2
TGTGCCAGCAGCCAAGATCCCGGAGGTGGGTCCTACGAGCAGTACTTC
CASSQDPGGGSYEQYF
>-|-|TRBJ2-7|TRBV5-6
TGTGCCAGCAGCTTGCCAGCTGGGGAGCAGTACTTC
CASSLPAGEQYF
>TRBD2|once|TRBJ2-2|TRBV7-8
TGTGCCAGCAGGCCGACTAGCGGTACTGGCGGGGAGCTGTTTTTT
CASRPTSGTGGELFF
>-|-|TRBJ1-4|TRBV5-1
TGCGCCAGCAGCTACAATTTAGGACGGCGAGTTGAAAAACTGTTTTTT
CASSYNLGRRVEKLFF
>-|-|TRBJ2-5|TRBV5-1
TGCGCCAGCAGCTTGGGGGGCGGCGAGACCCAGTACTTC
CASSLGGGETQYF
>-|-|TRBJ1-4|TRBV29-1
TGCAGCGCTCTAACTGGGGGTGGTGAAAAACTGTTTTTT
CSALTGGGEKLFF
>-|-|TRBJ1-2|TRBV5-8
TGTGCCAGCAGCTTCCTTGGGGACTATGGCTACACCTTC
CASSFLGDYGYTF
>-|-|TRBJ1-1|TRBV25-1
TGTGCCAGCACCGGCGGGGGGGGCGCATCCACTGAAGCTTTCTTT
CASTGGGGASTEAFF
>TRBD1|-|TRBJ2-7|TRBV11-1
TGTGCCAGCAGCTTCGACAGGGTGGTCGAGCAGTACTTC
CASSFDRVVEQYF
>TRBD2|-|TRBJ2-1|TRBV5-1
TGCGCCAGCTGGCTCGGGACTAGCGGGGAGCAGTTCTTC
CASWLGTSGEQFF
>TRBD2|many|TRBJ2-2|TRBV5-1
TGCGCCAGCAGCTTCGAGACTAGCGACACCGGGGAGCTGTTTTTT
CASSFETSDTGELFF
>-|-|TRBJ2-3|TRBV28
TGTGCCAGCAGTTTGGCCGTGGTGGGAACGCAGTATTTT
CASSLAVVGTQYF
>TRBD2|-|TRBJ2-2|TRBV19
TGTGCCAGTGGGCGGACTAGCGGGCCCACCGGGGAGCTGTTTTTT
CASGRTSGPTGELFF
>-|-|TRBJ2-7|TRBV29-1
TGCAGCGTTGGAACCCCGCGCCGGAACGAGCAGTACTTC
CSVGTPRRNEQYF
>-|-|TRBJ1-3|TRBV28
TGTGCCAGCAGTTCCTCTCGACGGGAAAGCTCTGGAAACACCATATATTTT
CASSSSRRESSGNTIYF
>TRBD2|few|TRBJ2-3|TRBV7-9
TGTGCCAGCAGCAGCCCGATGGCGGGAGCAGATACGCAGTATTTT
CASSSPMAGADTQYF